These T cell receptor beta chains were read from a single sample in a study of glioma-infiltrating T cells. TCRdb analysed the multiplex PCR reads with MiXCR anew, one entry per CDR3 protein. The data contain 95,000 to 150,000 distinct CDR3 sequences, roughly 23% of them singletons. Material for sequencing was glioma tissue, nonneoplastic brain tissue, or PBMCs (not recorded which). These receptor sequences come from a human donor with low-grade glioma or glioblastoma, undergoing nonglioma brain surgery, or in good health (not recorded which). Both conserved end residues are part of each CDR3. A D gene is named only where the DNA matches it firmly. Not every row has a clone size; where given, it reads once, few, many or a size class.

TRBD1	TRBV30	few	TRBJ1-1	TGTGCCTGGGATACAGGGGGCACTGAAGCTTTCTTT	CAWDTGGTEAFF
TRBD2	TRBV9	once	TRBJ2-1	TGTGCCAGCAGCGCGCAGGGACTAGCGGGAGAGTACAATGAGCAGTTCTTC	CASSAQGLAGEYNEQFF
TRBD2	TRBV3-1	.	TRBJ2-1	TGTGCCAGCAGCCCAGGGACTAGCGTCAATGAGCAGCTCTTC	CASSPGTSVNEQLF
.	TRBV19	.	TRBJ2-7	TGTGCCAGTAGCATATCGGACAGCTACGAGCAGTACTTC	CASSISDSYEQYF
.	TRBV20-1	many	TRBJ1-1	TGCAGTGCTAGACCAGAGAACACTGAAGCTTTCTTT	CSARPENTEAFF
TRBD2	TRBV20-1	many	TRBJ2-3	TGCAGTGCTAGAGCTCCGACTAGCGATACAGATACGCAGTATTTT	CSARAPTSDTDTQYF
TRBD2	TRBV6-9	.	TRBJ2-7	TGTGCCAGCAGTTATCCTCCTAGCGGGGGCATCTCCTACGAGCAGTACTTC	CASSYPPSGGISYEQYF
.	TRBV7-9	many	TRBJ2-7	TGTGCCAGCAGCCCGTCCGGGAGCACCTACGAGCAGTACTTC	CASSPSGSTYEQYF
TRBD2	TRBV5-4	many	TRBJ2-7	TGTGCCAGCAGCTTAGCGGGAGCGGCCTACGAGCAGTACTTC	CASSLAGAAYEQYF
.	TRBV7-9	.	TRBJ2-7	TGTGCCAGCAGCTTTGTTCCCGGAACGGCTCATCCCGAGAAGTACTTC	CASSFVPGTAHPEKYF
.	TRBV4-1	many	TRBJ2-1	TGCGCCAGCAGCCAAGGAAAGGACGGGTCGGGCAATGAGCAGTTCTTC	CASSQGKDGSGNEQFF
TRBD2	TRBV20-1	many	TRBJ2-7	TGCAGTGCTAGAGATCTTGGACTAGGGTACCACGAGCAGTACTTC	CSARDLGLGYHEQYF
.	TRBV19	.	TRBJ2-7	TGTGCCAGTGCCCCCGGCAGGGACTTCAACGAGCAGTACTTC	CASAPGRDFNEQYF
TRBD1	TRBV7-6	many	TRBJ2-3	TGTGCCAGCAGCCCTCGGACAGGGTTCACAGATACGCAGTATTTT	CASSPRTGFTDTQYF
TRBD2	TRBV28	many	TRBJ2-3	TGTGCCAGCAGTACCCCTCAGAGCGGGAACACAGATACGCAGTATTTT	CASSTPQSGNTDTQYF
TRBD2	TRBV7-9	many	TRBJ2-1	TGTGCCAGCAGCTTACCATGGCGACTAGCGGGAGGGATCAATGAGCAGTTCTTC	CASSLPWRLAGGINEQFF
TRBD1	TRBV5-1	.	TRBJ1-4	TGCGCCAGCAGCTTACAATCCGGGACAGGAGGTGAAAAACTGTTTTTT	CASSLQSGTGGEKLFF
TRBD1	TRBV9	.	TRBJ1-1	TGTGCCAGCAGCGTAGATCAGGGGGTAAGCATGAACACTGAAGCTTTCTTT	CASSVDQGVSMNTEAFF
.	TRBV20-1	many	TRBJ1-1	TGCAGTGCTAGGGGGGCCCCTGGGAACACTGAAGCTTTCTTT	CSARGAPGNTEAFF
.	TRBV4-1	.	TRBJ2-7	TGCGCCAGCAGCCAAGAAAGGTGGGCACACAATGAGCAGTACTTC	CASSQERWAHNEQYF
.	TRBV6-1	many	TRBJ2-1	TGTGCCAGCACCCTCCGTGGGGGCGGGATCTCCTCGCGAGAGCAGTTCTTC	CASTLRGGGISSREQFF
.	TRBV7-2	many	TRBJ2-3	TGTGCCAGCAACTTAAGTAATACGCAGTATTTT	CASNLSNTQYF
.	TRBV14	.	TRBJ1-3	TGTGCCAGCAGCCCCGGTAGAACCACCATATATTTT	CASSPGRTTIYF
.	TRBV18	few	TRBJ1-3	TGTGCCAGCTCACCCCTGGTTGGCATCTCTGGAAACACCATATATTTT	CASSPLVGISGNTIYF
TRBD2	TRBV20-1	many	TRBJ2-3	TGCAGTGCTAGTTTTATCGCGGGAGCAGATACGCAGTATTTT	CSASFIAGADTQYF
TRBD2	TRBV5-5	.	TRBJ2-3	TGTGCCAGCAGCTTGGGACTAGCTGGAGAAAGATATTTT	CASSLGLAGERYF
.	TRBV12-3/TRBV12-4	many	TRBJ2-7	TGTGCCAGCAGTTTCGCAGGGAACAGCGAGCAGTACTTC	CASSFAGNSEQYF
.	TRBV20-1	.	TRBJ2-7	TGCAGTGCCTTCCAGGCCAGGGGTTCCCACGAGCAGTACTTC	CSAFQARGSHEQYF
TRBD1	TRBV6-1	many	TRBJ2-7	TGTGCCAGCAGGGCCCGGGACAGTTCCTACGAGCAGTACTTC	CASRARDSSYEQYF
.	TRBV3-1	few	TRBJ2-1	TGTGCCAGCAGCCAATCCAGTTACAATGAGCAGTTCTTC	CASSQSSYNEQFF
TRBD2	TRBV18	.	TRBJ2-2	TGTGCCAGCTCACAAAGTTCCGGGACTAGCGGGAGCGTGGCCGGGGAGCTGTTTTTT	CASSQSSGTSGSVAGELFF
TRBD2	TRBV4-3	many	TRBJ2-7	TGCGCCAGCAGCCAAGAACTAGCGGGCGCCTACGAGCAGTACTTC	CASSQELAGAYEQYF
.	TRBV19	once	TRBJ1-5	TGTGCCAGTAGTATAGATATCAATCAGCCCCAGCATTTT	CASSIDINQPQHF
TRBD1	TRBV27	many	TRBJ2-1	TGTGCCAGCAGTTCCTACAGGGGCCTATTTTACAATGAGCAGTTCTTC	CASSSYRGLFYNEQFF
TRBD2	TRBV12-3/TRBV12-4	.	TRBJ2-1	TGTGCCAGCAGTTTCCGCCCACTAGCGGAGGTCCCTGAGTACAATGAGCAGTTCTTC	CASSFRPLAEVPEYNEQFF
TRBD1	TRBV25-1	.	TRBJ2-5	TGTGCCAGCAATGGCCTCAGGGGGCGCCGGAGTCTCCAGGGGACCCAGTACTTC	CASNGLRGRRSLQGTQYF
TRBD2	TRBV28	many	TRBJ2-1	TGTGCCAGCAGTCCGCGGGCGGGGGGCTCCAAAAAGTTCTTC	CASSPRAGGSKKFF
.	TRBV7-9	many	TRBJ2-5	TGTGCCAGCGGAGAAGGCGCCCGGGAGACCCAGTACTTC	CASGEGARETQYF
TRBD1	TRBV28	many	TRBJ1-4	TGTGCCAGCAGTTCAGACAGGGTCCAATTGAATGAAAAACTGTTTTTT	CASSSDRVQLNEKLFF
TRBD2	TRBV7-2	many	TRBJ2-2	TGTGCCAGCAGCTCCGGACTAGCCGGGGAGCTGTTTTTT	CASSSGLAGELFF
.	TRBV5-1	many	TRBJ2-1	TGCGCCAGCAGCTTGGCCGTCGCAGGTGAGCAGTTCTTC	CASSLAVAGEQFF
.	TRBV28	many	TRBJ1-2	TGTGCCGCGGCCCAATTCCTCGGCTATGGCTACACCTTC	CAAAQFLGYGYTF
.	TRBV7-2	many	TRBJ2-1	TGTGCCAGCAGCTTAGCATACAATGAGCAGTTCTTC	CASSLAYNEQFF